A selection of T cell receptor beta chains follows, all from one sample in a study of CD8 T cells in ankylosing spondylitis. TCRdb processed the 5' RACE reads anew with MiXCR; each CDR3 protein has one entry. The table records approximately 250,000 distinct CDR3 sequences, roughly a quarter of them present only once. The sequenced sample consisted of blood, either unsorted or a sorted T cell fraction (not recorded which). These receptors all stem from a male donor with ankylosing spondylitis or in good health (not recorded which). Both conserved end residues are trimmed from each CDR3.

v_gene	j_gene	CDR3aa
TRBV10-3	TRBJ2-5	AISGGGTQETQY
TRBV5-1	TRBJ2-7	ASSWGSRGVSYEQY
TRBV20-1	TRBJ1-1	SARDVILTRPEAF
TRBV10-3	TRBJ2-1	AISKGGTTGDEQF
TRBV20-1	TRBJ2-4	SAPKVANIQY
TRBV20-1	TRBJ2-7	SAADRGQGVDEQY
TRBV20-1	TRBJ1-2	SAPSSGGYT
TRBV20-1	TRBJ2-7	SAGGGDSAFEQY
TRBV29-1	TRBJ2-7	SVGQRNSYEQY
TRBV29-1	TRBJ2-5	SAGGSQETQY
TRBV12-3/TRBV12-4	TRBJ2-7	ASSRTSAYEQY
TRBV20-1	TRBJ2-7	SAMRHSGYEQY
TRBV29-1	TRBJ1-4	SARQDATNEKLF
TRBV20-1	TRBJ2-3	SASSTSGGARPTQY
TRBV12-3/TRBV12-4	TRBJ2-7	ASSPYGTGAYEQY
TRBV4-2	TRBJ2-7	ASSQDLGRIYEQY
TRBV14	TRBJ2-7	ASRQRGGGIEQY
TRBV5-1	TRBJ2-1	ASSLLISGGANEQF
TRBV20-1	TRBJ2-7	SAPDRYREQY
TRBV20-1	TRBJ2-5	SAPTGAKETQY
TRBV20-1	TRBJ2-7	SARADRVLGEQY
TRBV10-1	TRBJ2-1	ASSDPKGQGASEQF
TRBV20-1	TRBJ2-3	SARGLAGPGDTQY
TRBV6-1	TRBJ2-7	ASIKTGSYEQY
TRBV10-3	TRBJ1-2	AISVIGQGADGYT
TRBV20-1	TRBJ2-2	SVPRRTGELF
TRBV20-1	TRBJ2-5	SAIRLAGQETQY
TRBV12-3/TRBV12-4	TRBJ2-5	ASSLYRFQETQY
TRBV5-1	TRBJ1-3	ASSLLERNSGNTIY
TRBV5-1	TRBJ1-5	ASSLNPQGGNQPQH
TRBV11-2	TRBJ2-1	ASSRTGVGYNEQF
TRBV4-2	TRBJ2-3	ASSQASQGATDTQY
TRBV10-3	TRBJ2-1	AIGARVGAYNEQF
TRBV10-3	TRBJ2-7	AIRAGDSYEQY
TRBV5-1	TRBJ2-1	ASSYDSSYNEQF
TRBV2	TRBJ2-1	ASSERLAGVYNEQF
TRBV7-8	TRBJ2-7	ASSTGDSAYEQY
TRBV4-1	TRBJ2-1	ASSQDRDRGVEQF
TRBV20-1	TRBJ1-5	SARGDIYQPQH
TRBV29-1	TRBJ1-2	SVDGVRGYGYT
TRBV20-1	TRBJ1-5	SANGGTQAQH
TRBV12-3/TRBV12-4	TRBJ2-5	ASSQGQTQETQY
TRBV7-8	TRBJ2-3	ASSSASGLRTQY
TRBV15	TRBJ2-5	ATSRDGQQETQY
TRBV29-1	TRBJ2-7	SVERPETYEQY
TRBV20-1	TRBJ1-2	SATGTAGGYT
TRBV20-1	TRBJ2-7	SAVGLAGGYEQY
TRBV18	TRBJ2-7	ASSRNRATYEQY
TRBV20-1	TRBJ2-3	SAPGLAGTSTDTQY
TRBV29-1	TRBJ2-1	SVVGRALIHEQF
TRBV24-1	TRBJ2-2	ATSSTGELF